This is a list of T cell receptor beta chains from one sample in a study of T cell responses to AZD1222 COVID-19 vaccine. The repertoire was sequenced with immunoSEQ multiplex PCR; TCRdb's copy has only in-frame clones and lacks some. This table has around 120,000 clones, 80% to 90% appearing once. Sequencing was performed on peripheral blood, taken on day 0 of AZD1222 vaccination. Source of these receptors: an adult in good health. CDR3s include the opening cysteine and the closing phenylalanine or tryptophan. D genes are given only for firm matches. For some rows the clone size is stated as once, few or many, or as a class when expanded; others skip it.

clone_size: .
j_call: TRBJ1-4
v_call: TRBV9
cdr3_length: 15
d_call: .
cdr3_aa: CASSGTGQYPEKLFF
cdr3_nt: TGTGCCAGCAGCGGAACAGGGCAGTACCCTGAAAAACTGTTTTTT

clone_size: .
j_call: TRBJ1-2
v_call: TRBV28
cdr3_length: 17
d_call: TRBD1
cdr3_aa: CASILADRAGFGGGYTF
cdr3_nt: TGTGCCAGCATCCTCGCAGACAGGGCCGGGTTCGGGGGTGGCTACACCTTC

clone_size: few
j_call: TRBJ2-1
v_call: TRBV24-1
cdr3_length: 14
d_call: .
cdr3_aa: CATSSSLSYNEQFF
cdr3_nt: TGTGCCACCAGCTCTAGCCTCTCCTACAATGAGCAGTTCTTC

clone_size: .
j_call: TRBJ1-1
v_call: TRBV4-3
cdr3_length: 15
d_call: .
cdr3_aa: CASSQDNRMNTEAFF
cdr3_nt: TGCGCCAGCAGCCAAGATAACAGGATGAACACTGAAGCTTTCTTT

clone_size: .
j_call: TRBJ1-2
v_call: TRBV6-1
cdr3_length: 14
d_call: .
cdr3_aa: CASSLGDIGYGYTF
cdr3_nt: TGTGCCAGCAGTTTGGGGGATATCGGCTATGGCTACACCTTC

clone_size: .
j_call: TRBJ1-3
v_call: TRBV28
cdr3_length: 16
d_call: .
cdr3_aa: CASTPYGTGPGNTIYF
cdr3_nt: TGTGCCAGTACCCCCTATGGTACAGGGCCTGGAAACACCATATATTTT

clone_size: .
j_call: TRBJ2-1
v_call: TRBV28
cdr3_length: 15
d_call: .
cdr3_aa: CASSGTADTYNEQFF
cdr3_nt: TGTGCCAGCAGTGGGACGGCTGACACCTACAATGAGCAGTTCTTC

clone_size: .
j_call: TRBJ2-5
v_call: TRBV29-1
cdr3_length: 12
d_call: .
cdr3_aa: CSVGLLGETQYF
cdr3_nt: TGCAGCGTTGGACTACTTGGAGAGACCCAGTACTTC

clone_size: .
j_call: TRBJ1-3
v_call: TRBV9
cdr3_length: 14
d_call: .
cdr3_aa: CASSVAGVGNTIYF
cdr3_nt: TGTGCCAGCAGCGTAGCTGGGGTTGGAAACACCATATATTTT

clone_size: .
j_call: TRBJ2-5
v_call: TRBV19
cdr3_length: 15
d_call: TRBD1
cdr3_aa: CASQPTRTGGETQYF
cdr3_nt: TGTGCCAGTCAACCGACTCGGACAGGGGGAGAGACCCAGTACTTC

clone_size: .
j_call: TRBJ2-7
v_call: TRBV7-2
cdr3_length: 16
d_call: TRBD1
cdr3_aa: CASSSRDRGISYEQYF
cdr3_nt: TGTGCCAGCAGCTCCCGGGACAGGGGGATCTCCTACGAGCAGTACTTC

clone_size: .
j_call: TRBJ1-4
v_call: TRBV19
cdr3_length: 13
d_call: .
cdr3_aa: CASKGTLNEKLFF
cdr3_nt: TGTGCCAGTAAAGGGACTTTAAATGAAAAACTGTTTTTT

clone_size: .
j_call: TRBJ2-3
v_call: TRBV18
cdr3_length: 15
d_call: .
cdr3_aa: CASSRANRGGDTQYF
cdr3_nt: TGTGCCAGCTCACGAGCCAATCGGGGAGGAGATACGCAGTATTTT

clone_size: once
j_call: TRBJ1-5
v_call: TRBV6-6
cdr3_length: 15
d_call: TRBD1
cdr3_aa: CASSYPPGGGQPQHF
cdr3_nt: TGTGCCAGCAGTTACCCCCCAGGGGGTGGTCAGCCCCAGCATTTT

clone_size: few
j_call: TRBJ2-5
v_call: TRBV4-3
cdr3_length: 16
d_call: .
cdr3_aa: CASSQGGTNRGETQYF
cdr3_nt: TGCGCCAGCAGCCAAGGCGGGACGAACAGGGGAGAGACCCAGTACTTC

clone_size: few
j_call: TRBJ2-7
v_call: TRBV10-2
cdr3_length: 16
d_call: TRBD1
cdr3_aa: CASSPGTGTGLYEQYF
cdr3_nt: TGCGCCAGCAGCCCGGGAACCGGGACAGGGCTCTACGAGCAGTACTTC

clone_size: .
j_call: TRBJ2-1
v_call: TRBV18
cdr3_length: 16
d_call: .
cdr3_aa: CASSGWGGRLGNEQFF
cdr3_nt: TGTGCCAGCTCAGGCTGGGGGGGCCGGTTGGGGAATGAGCAGTTCTTC

clone_size: .
j_call: TRBJ1-4
v_call: TRBV18
cdr3_length: 15
d_call: .
cdr3_aa: CASSPRTASNEKLFF
cdr3_nt: TGTGCCAGCTCACCCCGGACAGCGAGTAATGAAAAACTGTTTTTT

clone_size: .
j_call: TRBJ2-5
v_call: TRBV5-1
cdr3_length: 15
d_call: .
cdr3_aa: CASSLAGMYQETQYF
cdr3_nt: TGCGCCAGCAGCTTGGCGGGGATGTACCAAGAGACCCAGTACTTC

clone_size: .
j_call: TRBJ1-6
v_call: TRBV27
cdr3_length: 16
d_call: TRBD1
cdr3_aa: CASSAPTGVPNSPLHF
cdr3_nt: TGTGCCAGCAGTGCACCAACAGGGGTCCCTAATTCACCCCTCCACTTT

clone_size: .
j_call: TRBJ1-1
v_call: TRBV7-2
cdr3_length: 15
d_call: .
cdr3_aa: CASSSQRGSSTEAFF
cdr3_nt: TGTGCCAGCAGCTCACAAAGGGGTTCCAGCACTGAAGCTTTCTTT

clone_size: .
j_call: TRBJ2-5
v_call: TRBV15
cdr3_length: 16
d_call: .
cdr3_aa: CATSRDATGLQETQYF
cdr3_nt: TGTGCCACCAGCAGAGATGCAACGGGCCTCCAAGAGACCCAGTACTTC

clone_size: .
j_call: TRBJ1-2
v_call: TRBV29-1
cdr3_length: 12
d_call: TRBD1
cdr3_aa: CSVESGGDGYTF
cdr3_nt: TGCAGCGTTGAGTCAGGGGGGGATGGCTACACCTTC

clone_size: .
j_call: TRBJ2-7
v_call: TRBV7-6
cdr3_length: 15
d_call: .
cdr3_aa: CASSSPGPRNYEQYF
cdr3_nt: TGTGCCAGCAGCTCCCCCGGGCCCAGGAACTACGAGCAGTACTTC

clone_size: once
j_call: TRBJ2-4
v_call: TRBV12-3/TRBV12-4
cdr3_length: 13
d_call: .
cdr3_aa: CASSYGARDIQYF
cdr3_nt: TGTGCCAGCAGCTACGGGGCGAGGGACATTCAGTACTTC

clone_size: .
j_call: TRBJ2-5
v_call: TRBV7-9
cdr3_length: 12
d_call: .
cdr3_aa: CASSLNVETQYF
cdr3_nt: TGTGCCAGCAGCTTAAATGTAGAGACCCAGTACTTC

clone_size: .
j_call: TRBJ2-3
v_call: TRBV7-2
cdr3_length: 14
d_call: .
cdr3_aa: CASNPGQRTDTQYF
cdr3_nt: TGTGCCAGCAACCCGGGACAACGCACAGATACGCAGTATTTT

clone_size: .
j_call: TRBJ1-2
v_call: TRBV7-2
cdr3_length: 18
d_call: .
cdr3_aa: CASRAGGHERGTYYGYTF
cdr3_nt: TGTGCCAGCAGGGCTGGGGGACACGAAAGGGGTACCTACTATGGCTACACCTTC

clone_size: .
j_call: TRBJ2-2
v_call: TRBV5-6
cdr3_length: 16
d_call: .
cdr3_aa: CASSRLGTANTGELFF
cdr3_nt: TGTGCCAGCAGTCGACTCGGGACGGCGAACACCGGGGAGCTGTTTTTT

clone_size: .
j_call: TRBJ1-4
v_call: TRBV27
cdr3_length: 17
d_call: TRBD1
cdr3_aa: CASSLGTGRTTNEKLFF
cdr3_nt: TGTGCCAGCAGTTTAGGGACAGGGCGTACAACTAATGAAAAACTGTTTTTT

clone_size: .
j_call: TRBJ1-4
v_call: TRBV19
cdr3_length: 15
d_call: .
cdr3_aa: CASSSGQTTNEKLFF
cdr3_nt: TGTGCCAGTAGTAGTGGACAAACAACTAATGAAAAACTGTTTTTT

clone_size: .
j_call: TRBJ2-1
v_call: TRBV6-5
cdr3_length: 10
d_call: .
cdr3_aa: CASRGNEQFF
cdr3_nt: TGTGCCAGCCGGGGCAATGAGCAGTTCTTC

clone_size: .
j_call: TRBJ2-3
v_call: TRBV7-2
cdr3_length: 17
d_call: TRBD1
cdr3_aa: CASSLERMGQYTDTQYF
cdr3_nt: TGTGCCAGCAGCTTAGAGAGGATGGGACAGTACACAGATACGCAGTATTTT

clone_size: .
j_call: TRBJ1-2
v_call: TRBV4-1
cdr3_length: 16
d_call: .
cdr3_aa: CASSQLTRDKGYGYTF
cdr3_nt: TGCGCCAGCAGCCAATTGACCCGGGACAAGGGCTATGGCTACACCTTC

clone_size: .
j_call: TRBJ1-2
v_call: TRBV12-3/TRBV12-4
cdr3_length: 13
d_call: .
cdr3_aa: CASSLDEVNGYTF
cdr3_nt: TGTGCCAGCAGTTTAGACGAGGTCAATGGCTACACCTTC

clone_size: .
j_call: TRBJ2-7
v_call: TRBV6-5
cdr3_length: 15
d_call: TRBD1
cdr3_aa: CASIRGQGASYEQYF
cdr3_nt: TGTGCCAGCATTAGAGGACAGGGGGCTTCCTACGAGCAGTACTTC

clone_size: .
j_call: TRBJ2-2
v_call: TRBV9
cdr3_length: 14
d_call: .
cdr3_aa: CASSETGNTGELFF
cdr3_nt: TGTGCCAGCAGCGAGACAGGGAACACCGGGGAGCTGTTTTTT

clone_size: .
j_call: TRBJ2-7
v_call: TRBV5-5
cdr3_length: 12
d_call: .
cdr3_aa: CASSLAGREQYF
cdr3_nt: TGTGCCAGCAGCTTGGCCGGGCGGGAGCAGTACTTC

clone_size: once
j_call: TRBJ2-7
v_call: TRBV7-2
cdr3_length: 14
d_call: TRBD2
cdr3_aa: CASSYLAGGTEQYF
cdr3_nt: TGTGCCAGCAGCTATCTAGCGGGAGGGACCGAGCAGTACTTC

clone_size: few
j_call: TRBJ2-7
v_call: TRBV30
cdr3_length: 17
d_call: TRBD2
cdr3_aa: CAWSRGGAGVFPYEQYF
cdr3_nt: TGTGCCTGGAGCCGGGGGGGAGCGGGAGTATTCCCCTACGAGCAGTACTTC

clone_size: once
j_call: TRBJ1-2
v_call: TRBV7-9
cdr3_length: 14
d_call: TRBD1
cdr3_aa: CASSPPQGARGYTF
cdr3_nt: TGTGCCAGCAGCCCCCCACAGGGGGCGAGGGGCTACACCTTC

clone_size: once
j_call: TRBJ1-2
v_call: TRBV5-1
cdr3_length: 17
d_call: TRBD1
cdr3_aa: CASSLHRPGQGAGGYTF
cdr3_nt: TGCGCCAGCAGCCTCCACCGACCGGGACAGGGGGCTGGTGGCTACACCTTC

clone_size: .
j_call: TRBJ1-4
v_call: TRBV5-1
cdr3_length: 15
d_call: .
cdr3_aa: CASSYGRATNEKLFF
cdr3_nt: TGCGCCAGCAGCTACGGACGTGCAACTAATGAAAAACTGTTTTTT

clone_size: .
j_call: TRBJ2-1
v_call: TRBV2
cdr3_length: 12
d_call: .
cdr3_aa: CASSKQGNEQFF
cdr3_nt: TGTGCCAGCAGTAAACAGGGCAATGAGCAGTTCTTC

clone_size: .
j_call: TRBJ2-5
v_call: TRBV4-1
cdr3_length: 15
d_call: .
cdr3_aa: CASSQGGGALETQYF
cdr3_nt: TGCGCCAGCAGCCAAGGAGGGGGGGCCCTGGAGACCCAGTACTTC